A single sample gave rise to the 14 T cell receptor beta chains below, sequenced in a study of STAT5B mutations in CD4+ large granular lymphocyte leukemia. Assay: immunoSEQ multiplex PCR; the TCRdb copy retains only in-frame clones and omits some. The sample yields tens of thousands of clones, less than 80% seen once. The sequenced material came from CD4+ T cells from blood buffy coats. These receptors all stem from a human donor in good health.

The J gene is TRBJ1-2, the V gene TRBV27, with D unresolved. The CDR3 contains 14 residues. The V end was cut by 6 bases, the J end by 0 bases, with 11 bases between. Per germline, CDR1 MNHEY and CDR2 SMNVEV (reference sequence). CDR3 in DNA: TGTGCCAGCAGGAGACTGGAAGCTAACTATGGCTACACCTTC. Protein sequence: CASRRLEANYGYTF.

The chain links TRBV2 to TRBJ1-5, with D tentatively TRBD1 (6 bases). CDR3 length equals 13 residues. CDR1 SNHLY and CDR2 FYNNEI come from the germline V gene. V was cut by 8 bases and J by 11 bases, with 19 bases left in between. The CDR3 nucleotides are TGTGCCAGCCAAGAGGACAGCGGTTTAGCCCAGCATTTT. Encoded protein: CASQEDSGLAQHF.

This clone was seen more than once but under ten times. V and J are TRBV18 and TRBJ1-4, with D tentatively TRBD1 (5 bases). The CDR3 loop spans 16 amino acids. V dropped 1 base and J dropped 1 base, with 10 bases sitting between them. The germline gives CDR1 KGHSH, CDR2 LQKENI. For the CDR3, the DNA is TGTGCCAGCTCACCACGTCCAGGGTTAACTAATGAAAAACTGTTTTTT. This codes for CASSPRPGLTNEKLFF.

This chain links TRBV5-1 with TRBJ2-7; D is possibly TRBD1 (5 bases). V was shortened by 0 bases and J by 2 bases, with 12 bases between the two germline ends. Germline CDR1 reads SGHRS; CDR2 reads YFSETQ. The CDR3 totals 15 residues. DNA for the CDR3: TGCGCCAGCAGCTTGGGTGTCCAGGGTACCTACGAGCAGTACTTC. Protein sequence: CASSLGVQGTYEQYF. Drawing the rest from reference TRBV5-1 and TRBJ2-7, the complete variable domain is KAGVTQTPRYLIKTRGQQVTLSCSPISGHRSVSWYQQTPGQGLQFLFEYFSETQRNKGNFPGRFSGRQFSNSRSEMNVSTLELGDSALYLCASSLGVQGTYEQYFGPGTRLTVT.

J is TRBJ1-2 and V is TRBV7-2, with a possible D match to TRBD1 (6 bases). V was cut by 5 bases and J by 0 bases, with 19 bases left in between. CDR3 length: 17 amino acids. Germline CDR1 and CDR2: SGHTA and FQGNSA. The CDR3 is CASSPSGRGRTNYGYTF. DNA of the CDR3: TGTGCCAGCAGCCCGTCGGGCAGGGGCCGCACTAACTATGGCTACACCTTC.

Concerning this clone: At one end, the junction sequence differs from germline, possibly due to a read error. The rearrangement joins TRBV7-7 to TRBJ2-7; D might be TRBD2 (6 bases). The CDR3 sequence is 14 residues long. Germline V gives CDR1 SSHAT, CDR2 FNYEAQ (reference sequence). The CDR3 region is CASSLGTGLSEQYF. The CDR3 nucleotides read TGTGCTAGCAGCTTAGGTACGGGACTGAGCGAGCAGTACTTC. The entire variable domain, with the rest obtained from reference TRBV7-7 and TRBJ2-7, is as follows: GAGVSQSPRYKVTKRGQDVTLRCDPISSHATLYWYQQALGQGPEFLTYFNYEAQPDKSGLPSDRFSAERPEGSISTLTIQRTEQRDSAMYRCASSLGTGLSEQYFGPGTRLTVT.

The V call is TRBV19, the J call TRBJ2-7, with D perhaps given as TRBD1 or TRBD2 (5 bases each). CDR1 and CDR2 (germline): LNHDA, SQIVND (reference sequence). The CDR3 is 15 residues long. Trimming pared 3 bases from V and 2 bases from J, leaving 14 bases between. The CDR3 loop is CASSMAGWDPYEQYF. In nucleotides, the CDR3 is TGTGCCAGTAGTATGGCGGGCTGGGACCCCTACGAGCAGTACTTC.

This sequence joins TRBV9 and TRBJ1-4; D gene unclear. V was shortened by 0 bases and J by 3 bases, with 6 bases between the two germline ends. CDR3 length: 14 residues. From germline, CDR1 is SGDLS and CDR2 YYNGEE. The CDR3 region has the DNA TGTGCCAGCAGCGTAGGTTCGCCTAATGAAAAACTGTTTTTT. As protein: CASSVGSPNEKLFF.

This clone was found a few times. The genes are TRBV25-1 and TRBJ1-6; D gene unclear. Germline V lookup: CDR1 MGHDK, CDR2 SYGVNS. The V end was cut by 6 bases, the J end by 7 bases, with 16 bases between. The CDR3 spans 15 residues. CDR3 bases: TGTGCCAGCAGCACCGGGCCCCGGAACAATTCACCCCTCCACTTT. Encoded protein: CASSTGPRNNSPLHF.

The chain joins TRBV30 to TRBJ1-3, with a possible D match to TRBD1 (6 bases). The CDR3 has 14 residues. The V end was cut by 5 bases, the J end by 6 bases, with 17 bases between. CDR1 and CDR2 from the germline V gene are GTSNPN and SVGIG (reference sequence). The CDR3 reads CAWAKTGRENTIYF. The CDR3 coding sequence is TGTGCCTGGGCAAAGACAGGTAGAGAAAACACCATATATTTT.

The table lists this clone with a count of one. The chain has TRBV25-1 and TRBJ2-3, with 8 bases lining up with TRBD2. CDR1 is MGHDK, CDR2 SYGVNS, per germline. This CDR3 is 13 amino acids long. Losses at the gene ends were 0 bases for V and 9 bases for J; bases not matched to a gene: 2. CDR3 sequence reads: CASSEYGGETQYF. CDR3 nucleotides: TGTGCCAGCAGTGAATACGGGGGGGAGACGCAGTATTTT.

This rearrangement joins TRBV2 to TRBJ1-5, with TRBD1 matching over 8 bases. This CDR3 has 14 amino acids. Looked up from germline, CDR1 is SNHLY and CDR2 is FYNNEI. V dropped 8 bases and J dropped 5; count of bases not matched to a gene: 8. This CDR3 reads CASGLMTGDQPQHF. The CDR3 DNA reads TGTGCCAGCGGACTAATGACAGGGGATCAGCCCCAGCATTTT.

The genes are TRBV27 and TRBJ1-6; D unclear. V lost 3 bases and J 5 bases, leaving 17 bases between the germline ends. CDR1 is MNHEY and CDR2 is SMNVEV in the germline V gene (reference sequence). The CDR3 runs to 17 residues. CDR3 region: CASSFFRGLSNNSPLHF. In DNA, the CDR3 is TGTGCCAGCAGTTTTTTCCGAGGACTTTCGAATAATTCACCCCTCCACTTT.

This chain connects TRBV5-1 to TRBJ2-7, with 7 bases that match TRBD2. Trimming removed 4 bases from V and 6 bases from J; junction bases left unmatched: 10. This CDR3 comprises 14 residues. From germline, CDR1 is SGHRS and CDR2 YFSETQ. The CDR3 reads CASSPLAGAPEQYF. The CDR3 DNA reads as TGCGCCAGCAGCCCTTTAGCGGGTGCCCCCGAGCAGTACTTC.